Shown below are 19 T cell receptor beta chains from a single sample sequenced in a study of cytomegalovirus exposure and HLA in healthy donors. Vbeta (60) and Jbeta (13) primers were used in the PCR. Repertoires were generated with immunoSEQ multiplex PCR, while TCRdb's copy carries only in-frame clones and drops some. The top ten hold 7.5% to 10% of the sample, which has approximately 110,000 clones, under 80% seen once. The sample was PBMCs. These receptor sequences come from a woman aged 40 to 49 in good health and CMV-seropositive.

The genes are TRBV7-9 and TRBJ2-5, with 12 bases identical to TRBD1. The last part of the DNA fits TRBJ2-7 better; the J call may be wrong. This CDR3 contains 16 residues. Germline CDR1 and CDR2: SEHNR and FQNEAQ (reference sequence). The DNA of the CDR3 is TGTGCCAGCAGCTTAGTGGGACAGGGGGCGCCCAACGAGCAGTACTTC. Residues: CASSLVGQGAPNEQYF.

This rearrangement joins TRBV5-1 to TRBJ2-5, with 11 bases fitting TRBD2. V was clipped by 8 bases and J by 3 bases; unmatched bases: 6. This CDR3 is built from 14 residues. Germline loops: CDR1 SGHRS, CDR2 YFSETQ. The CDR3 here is CASSGGAPKETQYF. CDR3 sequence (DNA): TGCGCCAGTAGCGGGGGGGCCCCCAAAGAGACCCAGTACTTC.

CDR3 DNA: TGTGCCAGCAGCGTAGCCATCGGTGAGAGCTACGAGCAGTACTTC. Residues: CASSVAIGESYEQYF. The rearrangement links TRBV9 to TRBJ2-7, with D uncertain. In germline, CDR1 is SGDLS, CDR2 YYNGEE. Trimming left V 0 bases short and J 3 bases short, with 13 bases between. This CDR3 comprises 15 residues.

The CDR3 is CASSLRGGAADTQYF. In DNA form, the CDR3 reads TGCGCCAGCAGTCTACGGGGGGGAGCCGCAGATACGCAGTATTTT. The rearrangement joins TRBV5-1 to TRBJ2-3, with TRBD2 identical over 8 bases. CDR1 is SGHRS and CDR2 is YFSETQ in the germline V gene. The V segment lost 5 bases and the J segment 4 bases; nucleotides outside the gene matches: 9. The CDR3 sequence is 15 residues long. Full variable domain (rest looked up from reference TRBV5-1 and TRBJ2-3): KAGVTQTPRYLIKTRGQQVTLSCSPISGHRSVSWYQQTPGQGLQFLFEYFSETQRNKGNFPGRFSGRQFSNSRSEMNVSTLELGDSALYLCASSLRGGAADTQYFGPGTRLTVL.

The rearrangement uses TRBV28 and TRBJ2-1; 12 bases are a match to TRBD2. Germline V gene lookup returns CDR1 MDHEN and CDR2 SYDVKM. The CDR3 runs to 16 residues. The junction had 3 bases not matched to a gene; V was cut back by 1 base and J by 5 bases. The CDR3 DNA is TGTGCCAGCAGTTTATTCCTAGCGGGAGGGAACAATGAGCAGTTCTTC. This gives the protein CASSLFLAGGNNEQFF.

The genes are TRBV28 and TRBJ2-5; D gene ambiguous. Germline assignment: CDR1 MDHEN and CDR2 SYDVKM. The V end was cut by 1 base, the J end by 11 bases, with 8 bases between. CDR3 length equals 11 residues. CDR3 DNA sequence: TGTGCCAGCAGTTTATTGGAGAAGCAGTACTTC. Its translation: CASSLLEKQYF.

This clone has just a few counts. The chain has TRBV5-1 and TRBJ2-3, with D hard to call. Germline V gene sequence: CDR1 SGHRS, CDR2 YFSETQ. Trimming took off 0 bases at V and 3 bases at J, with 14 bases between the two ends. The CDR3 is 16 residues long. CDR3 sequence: CASSLAPAGLTDTQYF. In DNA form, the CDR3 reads TGCGCCAGCAGCTTGGCACCAGCTGGGCTAACAGATACGCAGTATTTT.

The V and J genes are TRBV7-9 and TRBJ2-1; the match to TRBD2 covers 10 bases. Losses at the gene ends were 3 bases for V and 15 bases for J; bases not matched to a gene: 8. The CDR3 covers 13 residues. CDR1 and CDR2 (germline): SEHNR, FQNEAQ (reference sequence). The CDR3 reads CASSFLLAGKAFF. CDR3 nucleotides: TGTGCCAGCAGCTTCTTACTAGCGGGAAAGGCGTTCTTC.

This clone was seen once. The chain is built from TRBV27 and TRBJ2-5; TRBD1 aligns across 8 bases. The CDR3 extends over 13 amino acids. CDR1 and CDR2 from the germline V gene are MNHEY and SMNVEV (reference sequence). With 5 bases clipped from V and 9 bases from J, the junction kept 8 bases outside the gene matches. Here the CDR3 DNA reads TGTGCCAGCAGTAGCGGACAGGGCGCGTCCCAGTACTTC. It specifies CASSSGQGASQYF.

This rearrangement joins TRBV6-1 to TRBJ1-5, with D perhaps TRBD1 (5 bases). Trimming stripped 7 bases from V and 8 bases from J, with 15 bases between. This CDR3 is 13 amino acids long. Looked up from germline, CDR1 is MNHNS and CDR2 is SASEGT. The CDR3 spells CASNLSGNKPQHF. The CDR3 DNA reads TGTGCCAGCAACTTGTCAGGGAACAAGCCCCAGCATTTT.

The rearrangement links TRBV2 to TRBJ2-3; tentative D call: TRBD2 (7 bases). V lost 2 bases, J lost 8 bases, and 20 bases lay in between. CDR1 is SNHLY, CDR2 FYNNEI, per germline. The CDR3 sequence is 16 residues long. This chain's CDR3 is CASSENLGGGPSTQYF. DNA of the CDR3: TGTGCCAGCAGTGAAAATCTAGGGGGGGGGCCCTCTACGCAGTATTTT.

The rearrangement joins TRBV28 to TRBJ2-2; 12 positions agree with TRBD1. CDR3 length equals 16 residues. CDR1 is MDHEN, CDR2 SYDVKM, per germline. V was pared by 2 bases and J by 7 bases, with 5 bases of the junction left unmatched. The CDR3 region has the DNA TGTGCCAGCAGTTTAGTCGGGACAGGGGGCCACGGGGAGCTGTTTTTT. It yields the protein CASSLVGTGGHGELFF.

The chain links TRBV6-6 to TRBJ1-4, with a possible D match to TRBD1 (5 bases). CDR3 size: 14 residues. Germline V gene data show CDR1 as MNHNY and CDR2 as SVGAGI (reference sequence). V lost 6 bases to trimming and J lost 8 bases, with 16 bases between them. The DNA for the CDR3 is TGTGCCAGCAGCCGCGGGGCCGTTGGGGAAAAACTGTTTTTT. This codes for CASSRGAVGEKLFF.

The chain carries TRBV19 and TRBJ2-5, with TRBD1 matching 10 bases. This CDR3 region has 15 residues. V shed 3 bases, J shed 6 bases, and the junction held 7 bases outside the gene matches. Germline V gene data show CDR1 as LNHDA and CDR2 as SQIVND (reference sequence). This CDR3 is CASSMGQGMGKTQYF. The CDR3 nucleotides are TGTGCCAGTAGTATGGGACAGGGGATGGGAAAGACCCAGTACTTC.

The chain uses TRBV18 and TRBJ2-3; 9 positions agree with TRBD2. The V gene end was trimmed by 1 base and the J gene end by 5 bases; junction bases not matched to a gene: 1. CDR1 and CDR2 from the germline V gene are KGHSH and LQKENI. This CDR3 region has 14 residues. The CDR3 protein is CASSPLAGVDTQYF. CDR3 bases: TGTGCCAGCTCACCACTAGCGGGAGTAGATACGCAGTATTTT.

For the CDR3, the DNA is TGTGCCAGTAGTAGGGGGGTGCAGGGTGGTACAGATACGCAGTATTTT. Its translation is CASSRGVQGGTDTQYF. V usage is TRBV19 and J usage is TRBJ2-3; TRBD2 is a possible D gene (6 bases). The CDR3 extends over 16 amino acids. Germline lookup yields CDR1 LNHDA and CDR2 SQIVND (reference sequence). V was pared by 4 bases and J by 3 bases, with 17 bases between.

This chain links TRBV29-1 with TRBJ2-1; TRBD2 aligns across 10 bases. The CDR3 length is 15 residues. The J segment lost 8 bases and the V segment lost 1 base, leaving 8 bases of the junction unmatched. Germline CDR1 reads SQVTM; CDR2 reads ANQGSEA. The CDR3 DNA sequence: TGCAGCGTTGAAGGGGCTAGCGGGAGTCTCGATGAGCAGTTCTTC. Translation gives CSVEGASGSLDEQFF.

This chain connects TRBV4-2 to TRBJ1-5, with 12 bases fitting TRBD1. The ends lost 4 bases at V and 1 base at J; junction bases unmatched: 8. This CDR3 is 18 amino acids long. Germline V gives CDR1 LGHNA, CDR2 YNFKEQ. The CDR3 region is CASSPPGQGAESNQPQHF. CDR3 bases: TGTGCCAGCAGCCCGCCGGGACAGGGGGCGGAGAGCAATCAGCCCCAGCATTTT.

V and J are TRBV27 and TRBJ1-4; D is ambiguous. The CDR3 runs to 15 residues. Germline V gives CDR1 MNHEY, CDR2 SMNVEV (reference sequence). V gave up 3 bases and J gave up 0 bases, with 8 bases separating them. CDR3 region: CASSLMAATNEKLFF. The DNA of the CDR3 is TGTGCCAGCAGTTTGATGGCGGCAACTAATGAAAAACTGTTTTTT. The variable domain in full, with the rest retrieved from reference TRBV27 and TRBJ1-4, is EAQVTQNPRYLITVTGKKLTVTCSQNMNHEYMSWYRQDPGLGLRQIYYSMNVEVTDKGDVPEGYKVSRKEKRNFPLILESPSPNQTSLYFCASSLMAATNEKLFFGSGTQLSVL.